The present entry profiles one T cell receptor beta chain with its context. Its antigen remains unknown. These data belong to a study of T cell responses to AZD1222 COVID-19 vaccine. General study points: Most donors were white British and more were female, and clonal diversity was possibly underestimated. Unmutated variant regions reportedly attract nearly half of all spike-specific TCRs.

The germline CDR1 and CDR2 sequences are DFQATT and SNEGSKA (reference sequence). The germline V and J ends were trimmed by 3 bases and 2 bases, with 7 bases remaining between them. The CDR3 has 12 amino acids. The table came from immunoSEQ multiplex PCR; TCRdb's copy has only in-frame clones and leaves some out. The table has about 150,000 clones, about 93% seen once. The J gene is TRBJ1-1, the V gene TRBV20-1, with D uncertain. The sample here was peripheral blood, taken on day 0 of AZD1222 vaccination. This clonotype originated in an adult in good health. For the CDR3, the DNA is TGCAGTGCTAGTTGGCGAAACACTGAAGCTTTCTTT. Amino acid sequence: CSASWRNTEAFF.